One TCR beta chain is described in this entry. Its cognate antigen is unknown. The data stem from a study of T cell responses to AZD1222 COVID-19 vaccine. Study-wide findings and caveats: Without day 14 samples, only post-peak T cell repertoires were studied. Nearly half of spike-specific TCRs reportedly target unmutated variant regions. An increase in Spike-specific TCR breadth and depth was observed after two AZD1222 doses. The donor group comprised mostly white British people and more females; the analysis possibly underestimated clonal diversity.

Trimming removed 3 bases from V and 5 bases from J, with 20 bases in between. The V gene's germline CDR1 is KGHSH and CDR2 LQKENI. This CDR3 contains 16 residues. The protocol was immunoSEQ multiplex PCR, while the TCRdb copy is restricted to in-frame clones and leaves out a portion. This table holds about 120,000 clones, about 88% found once. This sequence joins TRBV18 and TRBJ2-7; maybe TRBD1 (6 bases). The sequence was collected from an adult who received the AZD1222 COVID-19 vaccine. The sample here was peripheral blood, taken 28 days after the second AZD1222 dose. This chain's CDR3 is CASSPPTGARFDEQYF. The CDR3 DNA sequence: TGTGCCAGCTCACCCCCGACAGGAGCCCGGTTTGACGAGCAGTACTTC.